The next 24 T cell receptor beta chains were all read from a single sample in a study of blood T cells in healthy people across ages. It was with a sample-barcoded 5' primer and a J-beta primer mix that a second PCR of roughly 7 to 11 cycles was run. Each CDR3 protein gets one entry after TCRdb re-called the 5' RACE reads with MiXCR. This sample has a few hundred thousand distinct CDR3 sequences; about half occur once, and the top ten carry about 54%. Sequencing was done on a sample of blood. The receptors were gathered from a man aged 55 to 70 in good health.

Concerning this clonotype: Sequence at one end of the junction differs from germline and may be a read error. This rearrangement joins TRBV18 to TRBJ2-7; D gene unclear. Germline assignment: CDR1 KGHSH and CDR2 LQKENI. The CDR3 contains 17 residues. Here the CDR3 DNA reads TGTGCCAGCTCACCAGGCCAGGTCCGAGTTCGAACCGGCGAGCGGTACTTC. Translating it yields CASSPGQVRVRTGERYF.

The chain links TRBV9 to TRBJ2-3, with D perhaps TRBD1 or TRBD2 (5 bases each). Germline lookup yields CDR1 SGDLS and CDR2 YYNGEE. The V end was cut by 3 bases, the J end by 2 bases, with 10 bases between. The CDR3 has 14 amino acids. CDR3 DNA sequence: TGTGCCAGCAGCGCCGGGACCCACACAGATACGCAGTATTTT. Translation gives CASSAGTHTDTQYF.

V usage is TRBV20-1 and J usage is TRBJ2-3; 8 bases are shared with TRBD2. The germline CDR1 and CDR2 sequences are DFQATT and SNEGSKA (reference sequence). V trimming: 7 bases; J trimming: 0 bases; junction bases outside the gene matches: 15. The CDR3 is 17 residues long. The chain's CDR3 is CSVQSPLIAGSTDTQYF. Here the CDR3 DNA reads TGCAGTGTCCAATCACCACTTATAGCGGGAAGCACAGATACGCAGTATTTT.

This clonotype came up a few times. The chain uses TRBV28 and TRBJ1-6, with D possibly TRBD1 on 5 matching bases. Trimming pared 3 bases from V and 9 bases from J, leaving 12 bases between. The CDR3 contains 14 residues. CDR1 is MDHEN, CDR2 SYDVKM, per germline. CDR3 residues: CASSFGQGTSPLHF. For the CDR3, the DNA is TGTGCCAGCAGTTTTGGCCAGGGTACTTCACCCCTCCACTTT.

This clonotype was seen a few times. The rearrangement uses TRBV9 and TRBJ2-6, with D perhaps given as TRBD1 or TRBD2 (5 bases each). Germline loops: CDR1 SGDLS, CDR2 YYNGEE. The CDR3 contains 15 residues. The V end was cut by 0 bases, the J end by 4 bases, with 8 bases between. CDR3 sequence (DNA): TGTGCCAGCAGCGTAGTTGGGACGGGGGCCAACGTCCTGACTTTC. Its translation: CASSVVGTGANVLTF.

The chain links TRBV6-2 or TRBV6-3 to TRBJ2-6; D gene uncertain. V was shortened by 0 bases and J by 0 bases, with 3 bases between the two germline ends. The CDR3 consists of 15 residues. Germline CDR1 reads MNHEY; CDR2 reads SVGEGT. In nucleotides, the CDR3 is TGTGCCAGCAGTTACTCGAGCTCTGGGGCCAACGTCCTGACTTTC. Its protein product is CASSYSSSGANVLTF.

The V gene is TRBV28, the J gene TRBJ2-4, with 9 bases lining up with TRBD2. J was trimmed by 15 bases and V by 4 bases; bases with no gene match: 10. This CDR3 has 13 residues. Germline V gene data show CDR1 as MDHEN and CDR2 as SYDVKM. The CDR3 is CASSYSGSRYWYF. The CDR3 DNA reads TGTGCCAGCAGTTATAGCGGGAGCCGTTACTGGTACTTC.

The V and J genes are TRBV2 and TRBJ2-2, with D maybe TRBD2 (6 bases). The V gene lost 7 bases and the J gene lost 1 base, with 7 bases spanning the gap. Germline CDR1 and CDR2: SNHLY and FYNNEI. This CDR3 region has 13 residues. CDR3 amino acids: CASTGENTGELFF. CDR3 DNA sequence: TGTGCCAGCACGGGGGAGAACACCGGGGAGCTGTTTTTT. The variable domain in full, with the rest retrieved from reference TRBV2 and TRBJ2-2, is EPEVTQTPSHQVTQMGQEVILRCVPISNHLYFYWYRQILGQKVEFLVSFYNNEISEKSEIFDDQFSVERPDGSNFTLKIRSTKLEDSAMYFCASTGENTGELFFGEGSRLTVL.

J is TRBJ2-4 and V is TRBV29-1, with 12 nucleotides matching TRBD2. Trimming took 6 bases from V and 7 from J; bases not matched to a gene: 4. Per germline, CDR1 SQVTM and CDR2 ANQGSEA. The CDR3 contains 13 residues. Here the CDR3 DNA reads TGCAGCGTAAGACTAGCGGGAGAGAACATTCAGTACTTC. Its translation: CSVRLAGENIQYF. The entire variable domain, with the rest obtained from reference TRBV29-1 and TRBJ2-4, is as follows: SAVISQKPSRDICQRGTSLTIQCQVDSQVTMMFWYRQQPGQSLTLIATANQGSEATYESGFVIDKFPISRPNLTFSTLTVSNMSPEDSSIYLCSVRLAGENIQYFGAGTRLSVL.

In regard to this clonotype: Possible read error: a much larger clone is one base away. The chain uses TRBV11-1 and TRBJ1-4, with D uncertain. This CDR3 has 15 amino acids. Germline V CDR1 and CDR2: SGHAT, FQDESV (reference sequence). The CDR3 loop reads CASSPSGATKEKLFF. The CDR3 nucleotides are TGTGCCAGCAGCCCATCCGGTGCAACTAAGGAAAAACTGTTTTTT. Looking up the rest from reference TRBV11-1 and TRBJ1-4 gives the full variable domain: EAEVAQSPRYKITEKSQAVAFWCDPISGHATLYWYRQILGQGPELLVQFQDESVVDDSQLPKDRFSAERLKGVDSTLKIQPAELGDSAMYLCASSPSGATKEKLFFGSGTQLSVL.

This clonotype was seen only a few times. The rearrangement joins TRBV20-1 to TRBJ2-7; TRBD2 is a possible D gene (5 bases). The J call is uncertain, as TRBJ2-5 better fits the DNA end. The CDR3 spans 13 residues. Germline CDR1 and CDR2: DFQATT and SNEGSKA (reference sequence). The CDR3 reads CSAETRQLGTQYF. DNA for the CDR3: TGCAGTGCCGAAACTAGGCAACTAGGGACCCAGTACTTC.

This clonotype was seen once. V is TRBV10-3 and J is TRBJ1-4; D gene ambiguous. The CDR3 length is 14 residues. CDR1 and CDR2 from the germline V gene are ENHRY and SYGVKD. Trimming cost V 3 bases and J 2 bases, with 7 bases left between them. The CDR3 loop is CAISEGRTNEKLFF. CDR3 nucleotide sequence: TGTGCCATCAGTGAAGGGCGGACTAATGAAAAACTGTTTTTT.

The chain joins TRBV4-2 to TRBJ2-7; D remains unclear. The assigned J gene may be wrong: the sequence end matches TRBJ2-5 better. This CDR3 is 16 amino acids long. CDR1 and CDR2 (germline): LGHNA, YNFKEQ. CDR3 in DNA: TGTGCCAGCAGCCAAGACGGTAATAGTGTACCAGGGACCCAGTACTTC. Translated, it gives CASSQDGNSVPGTQYF.

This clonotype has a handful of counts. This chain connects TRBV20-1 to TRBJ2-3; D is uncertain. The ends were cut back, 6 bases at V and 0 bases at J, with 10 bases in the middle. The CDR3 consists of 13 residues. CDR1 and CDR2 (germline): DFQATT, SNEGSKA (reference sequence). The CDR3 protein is CSAVASSTDTQYF. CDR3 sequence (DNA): TGCAGTGCGGTGGCGTCAAGCACAGATACGCAGTATTTT.

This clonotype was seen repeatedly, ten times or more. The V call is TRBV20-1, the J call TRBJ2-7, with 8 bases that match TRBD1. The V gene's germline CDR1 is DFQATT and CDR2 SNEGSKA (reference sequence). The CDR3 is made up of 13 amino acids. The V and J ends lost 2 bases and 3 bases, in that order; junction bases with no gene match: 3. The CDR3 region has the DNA TGCAGTGCTAGACGACAGGGGTTCTACGAGCAGTACTTC. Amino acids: CSARRQGFYEQYF.

The CDR3: CASSLDQGARLRGYTF. CDR3 sequence (DNA): TGTGCCAGCAGCTTAGATCAAGGGGCGCGGTTGCGAGGCTACACCTTC. This chain joins TRBV11-2 and TRBJ1-2; possible D gene TRBD1, 5 bases. The germline V gene encodes CDR1 SGHAT and CDR2 FQNNGV. This CDR3 region has 16 residues. Trimming cost V 0 bases and J 8 bases, with 19 bases left between them.

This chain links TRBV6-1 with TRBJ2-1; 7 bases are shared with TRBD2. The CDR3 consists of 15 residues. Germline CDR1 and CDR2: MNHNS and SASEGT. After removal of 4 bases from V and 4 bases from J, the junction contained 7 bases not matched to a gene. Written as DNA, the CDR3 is TGTGCCAGCAGTGCCCCCGGGACTACATACAATGAGCAGTTCTTC. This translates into CASSAPGTTYNEQFF.

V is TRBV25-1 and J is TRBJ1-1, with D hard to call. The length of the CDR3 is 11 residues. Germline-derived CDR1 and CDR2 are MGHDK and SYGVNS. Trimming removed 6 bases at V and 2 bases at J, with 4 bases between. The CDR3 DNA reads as TGTGCCAGCAGGGGTAACACTGAAGCTTTCTTT. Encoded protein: CASRGNTEAFF.

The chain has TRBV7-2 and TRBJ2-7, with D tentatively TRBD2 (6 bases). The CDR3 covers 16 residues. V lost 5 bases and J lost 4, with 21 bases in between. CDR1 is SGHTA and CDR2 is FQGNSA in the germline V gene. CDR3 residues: CASSPSGLARAYEQYF. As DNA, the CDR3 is TGTGCCAGCAGCCCCAGCGGGTTGGCCCGAGCTTACGAGCAGTACTTC.

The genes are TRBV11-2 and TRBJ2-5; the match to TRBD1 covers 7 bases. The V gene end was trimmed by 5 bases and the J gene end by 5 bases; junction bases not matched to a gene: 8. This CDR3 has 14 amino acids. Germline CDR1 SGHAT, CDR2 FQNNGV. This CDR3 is CASSPDRAVETQYF. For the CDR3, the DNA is TGTGCCAGCAGCCCAGACAGGGCGGTCGAGACCCAGTACTTC.

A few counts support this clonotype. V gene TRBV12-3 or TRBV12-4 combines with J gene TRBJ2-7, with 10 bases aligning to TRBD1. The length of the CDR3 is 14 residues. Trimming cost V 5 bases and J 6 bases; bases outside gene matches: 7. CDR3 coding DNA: TGTGCCAGCAGTCCCGGGACAGGGGAACTCGAGCAGTACTTC. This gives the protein CASSPGTGELEQYF.

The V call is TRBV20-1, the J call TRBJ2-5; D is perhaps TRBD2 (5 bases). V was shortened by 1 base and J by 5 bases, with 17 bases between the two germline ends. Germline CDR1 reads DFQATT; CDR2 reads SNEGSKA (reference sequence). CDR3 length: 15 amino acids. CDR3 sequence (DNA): TGCAGTGCTAGAGGGGAGAAGAGGAGGCTCGAGACCCAGTACTTC. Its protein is CSARGEKRRLETQYF.

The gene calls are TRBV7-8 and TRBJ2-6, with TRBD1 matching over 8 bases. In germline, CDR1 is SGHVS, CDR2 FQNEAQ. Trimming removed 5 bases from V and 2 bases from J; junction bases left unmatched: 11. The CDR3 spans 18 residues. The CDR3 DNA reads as TGTGCCAGCAGCCCTAGGGTCCAGGGGGCTACTGGGGCCAACGTCCTGACTTTC. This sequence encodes CASSPRVQGATGANVLTF.

CDR3: CASVQGAGNTEAFF. The DNA of the CDR3 is TGTGCCAGTGTACAGGGGGCGGGGAACACTGAAGCTTTCTTT. The genes are TRBV6-1 and TRBJ1-1, with 9 bases aligning to TRBD1. This CDR3 region has 14 residues. Germline V gives CDR1 MNHNS, CDR2 SASEGT. The junction had 6 bases not matched to a gene; V was cut back by 9 bases and J by 1 base.